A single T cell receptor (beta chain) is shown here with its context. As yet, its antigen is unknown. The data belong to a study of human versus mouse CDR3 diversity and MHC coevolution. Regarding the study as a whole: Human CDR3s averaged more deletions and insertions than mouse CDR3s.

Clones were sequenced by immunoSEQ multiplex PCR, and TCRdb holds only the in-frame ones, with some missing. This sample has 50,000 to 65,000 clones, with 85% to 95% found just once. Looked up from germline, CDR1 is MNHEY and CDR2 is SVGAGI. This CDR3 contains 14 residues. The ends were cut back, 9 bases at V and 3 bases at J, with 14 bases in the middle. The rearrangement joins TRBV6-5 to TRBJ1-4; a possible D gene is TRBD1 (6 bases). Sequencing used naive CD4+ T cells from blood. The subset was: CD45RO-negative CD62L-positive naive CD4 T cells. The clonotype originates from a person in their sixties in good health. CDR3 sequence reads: CASRTGMANEKLFF. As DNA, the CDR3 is TGTGCCAGTAGAACAGGGATGGCTAATGAAAAACTGTTTTTT.